The sequence of this TCR beta chain was determined in a study of cytomegalovirus exposure and HLA in healthy donors. CDR1 MNHNY and CDR2 SVGAGI come from the germline V gene (reference sequence). CDR3 length equals 14 residues. V dropped 0 bases and J dropped 9 bases, with 12 bases sitting between them. Study observations and caveats: Altogether, about 160 TCR beta chains were recorded as cytomegalovirus-associated.

The PCR used 60 Vbeta and 13 Jbeta primers. TCRdb's table, derived via immunoSEQ multiplex PCR, lists solely in-frame clones and lacks some. Reported are tens of thousands of clones; the ten largest clones contain 0.58%. Of note for this clone: As yet, its antigen is unknown.

V and J are TRBV6-6 and TRBJ1-5, with D possibly TRBD1 on 5 matching bases. The receptor comes from a man aged 50-59 years in good health and CMV-seronegative. Sequencing was performed on PBMCs. In nucleotides, the CDR3 is TGTGCCAGCAGTTACTCGACAGCTCCCTCGCCCCAGCATTTT. Translation gives CASSYSTAPSPQHF.